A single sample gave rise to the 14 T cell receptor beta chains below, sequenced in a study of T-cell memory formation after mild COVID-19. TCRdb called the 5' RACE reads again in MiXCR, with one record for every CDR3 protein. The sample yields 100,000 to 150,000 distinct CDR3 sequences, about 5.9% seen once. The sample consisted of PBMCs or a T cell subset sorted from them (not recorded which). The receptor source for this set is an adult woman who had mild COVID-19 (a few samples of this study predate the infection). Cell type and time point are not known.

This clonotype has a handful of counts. The CDR3 DNA reads as TGTGCCAGCAGCCCGGCACTAGCGGGGTACAATGAGCAGTTCTTC. This translates into CASSPALAGYNEQFF. V and J are TRBV7-3 and TRBJ2-1, with 10 bases lining up with TRBD2. Germline V gene data show CDR1 as SGHTA and CDR2 as FQGTGA. CDR3 length: 15 amino acids. J gave up 4 bases and V 5 bases, and 5 bases lay outside the gene matches.

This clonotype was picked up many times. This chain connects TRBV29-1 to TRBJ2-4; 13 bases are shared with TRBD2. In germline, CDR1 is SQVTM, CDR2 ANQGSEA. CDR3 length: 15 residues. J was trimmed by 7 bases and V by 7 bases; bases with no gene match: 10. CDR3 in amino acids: CSASLAGGPENIQYF. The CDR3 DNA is TGCAGCGCATCACTAGCGGGAGGGCCAGAGAACATTCAGTACTTC.

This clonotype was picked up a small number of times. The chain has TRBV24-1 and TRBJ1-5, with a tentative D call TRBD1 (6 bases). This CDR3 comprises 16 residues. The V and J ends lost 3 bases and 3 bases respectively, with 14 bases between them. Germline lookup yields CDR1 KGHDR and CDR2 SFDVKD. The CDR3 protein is CATSDHKQGHNQPQHF. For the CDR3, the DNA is TGTGCCACCAGTGATCACAAACAGGGCCACAATCAGCCCCAGCATTTT.

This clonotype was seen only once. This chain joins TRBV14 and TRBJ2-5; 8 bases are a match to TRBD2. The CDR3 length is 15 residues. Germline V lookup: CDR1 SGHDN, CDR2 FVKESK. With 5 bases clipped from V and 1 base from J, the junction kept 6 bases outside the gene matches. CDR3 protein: CASSYGSGGQETQYF. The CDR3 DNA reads TGTGCCAGCAGCTACGGGAGCGGGGGCCAAGAGACCCAGTACTTC.

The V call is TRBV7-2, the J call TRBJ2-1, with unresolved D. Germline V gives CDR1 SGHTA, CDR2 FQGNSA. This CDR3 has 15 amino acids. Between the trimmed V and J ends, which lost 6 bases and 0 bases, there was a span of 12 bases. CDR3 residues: CASRFRKDSYNEQFF. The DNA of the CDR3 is TGTGCCAGCAGGTTCCGGAAGGACTCCTACAATGAGCAGTTCTTC.

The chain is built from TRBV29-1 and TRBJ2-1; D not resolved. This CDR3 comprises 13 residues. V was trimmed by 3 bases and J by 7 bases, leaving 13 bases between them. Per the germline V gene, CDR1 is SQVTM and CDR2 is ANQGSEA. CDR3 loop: CSVDLGIGNEQFF. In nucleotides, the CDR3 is TGCAGCGTTGATCTTGGAATTGGAAATGAGCAGTTCTTC.

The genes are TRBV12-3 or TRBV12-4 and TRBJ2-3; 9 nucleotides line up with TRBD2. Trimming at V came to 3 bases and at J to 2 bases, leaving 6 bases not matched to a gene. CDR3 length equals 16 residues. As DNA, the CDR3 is TGTGCCAGCAGTTTCTTCGGCGGGGGGGACACAGATACGCAGTATTTT. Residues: CASSFFGGGDTDTQYF.

The CDR3 reads CSARVPGQGAALEQFF. The CDR3 DNA is TGCAGTGCTAGAGTTCCGGGACAGGGGGCGGCACTTGAGCAGTTCTTC. This rearrangement joins TRBV20-1 to TRBJ2-1, with 12 bases aligning to TRBD1. The J segment lost 9 bases and the V segment lost 1 base, leaving 10 bases of the junction unmatched. The CDR3 is 16 residues long. Germline V gives CDR1 DFQATT, CDR2 SNEGSKA (reference sequence).

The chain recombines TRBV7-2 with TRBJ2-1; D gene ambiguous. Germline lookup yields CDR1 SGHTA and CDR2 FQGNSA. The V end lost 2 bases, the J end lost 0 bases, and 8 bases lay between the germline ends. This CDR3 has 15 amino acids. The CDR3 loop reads CASSLLATSYNEQFF. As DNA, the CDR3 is TGTGCCAGCAGCTTACTGGCGACCTCCTACAATGAGCAGTTCTTC.

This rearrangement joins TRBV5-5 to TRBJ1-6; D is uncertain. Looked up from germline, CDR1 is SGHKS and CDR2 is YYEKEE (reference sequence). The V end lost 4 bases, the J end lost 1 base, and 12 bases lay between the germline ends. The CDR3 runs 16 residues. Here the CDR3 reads CASSLRRESYNSPLHF. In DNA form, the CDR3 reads TGTGCCAGCAGCCTGAGGAGAGAATCCTATAATTCACCCCTCCACTTT.

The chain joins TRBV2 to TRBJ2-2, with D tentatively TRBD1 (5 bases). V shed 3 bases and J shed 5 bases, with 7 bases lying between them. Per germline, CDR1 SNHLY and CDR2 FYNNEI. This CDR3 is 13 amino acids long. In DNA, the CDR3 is TGTGCCAGCAGTGAGGGGCGAACCGGGGAGCTGTTTTTT. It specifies CASSEGRTGELFF.

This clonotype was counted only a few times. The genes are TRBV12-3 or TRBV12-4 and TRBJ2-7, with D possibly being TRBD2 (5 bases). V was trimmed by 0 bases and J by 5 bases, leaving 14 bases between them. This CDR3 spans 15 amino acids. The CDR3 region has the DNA TGTGCCAGCAGTTTAGCGGGAGTAGGTAATAACGAGCAGTACTTC. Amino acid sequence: CASSLAGVGNNEQYF.

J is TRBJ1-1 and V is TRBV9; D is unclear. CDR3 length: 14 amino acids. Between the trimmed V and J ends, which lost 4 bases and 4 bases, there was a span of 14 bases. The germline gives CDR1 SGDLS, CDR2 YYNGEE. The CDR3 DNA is TGTGCCAGCAGCTCGATCTCGCGGGCCACTGAAGCTTTCTTT. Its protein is CASSSISRATEAFF.

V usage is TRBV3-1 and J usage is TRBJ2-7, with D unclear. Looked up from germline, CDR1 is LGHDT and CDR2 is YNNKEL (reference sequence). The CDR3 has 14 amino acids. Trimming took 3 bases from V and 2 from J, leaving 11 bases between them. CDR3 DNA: TGTGCCAGCAGCCAGAACGCCGGCCCCTACGAGCAGTACTTC. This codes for CASSQNAGPYEQYF.